This TCR beta chain was sequenced for a study of a mutant IDH1 vaccine in newly diagnosed glioma. Overall study context: Sex among treated patients split 62.5% male, approximately 40% female; mean age was around 40 years. Earlier care involved radiotherapy, temozolomide, or both, and the majority received both.

As for time point: week 11, during vaccination. Each dose of the vaccine consisted of 300 ug of mutant IDH1 20-mer peptide, with topical imiquimod. Study-level points and caveats: Evidence of vaccine-induced immune responses was documented in over 85% of patients.

The CDR3 has 14 residues. Germline V gene lookup returns CDR1 MGHRA and CDR2 YSYEKL. Trimming stripped 0 bases from V and 4 bases from J, with 9 bases between. Produced via immunoSEQ multiplex PCR; TCRdb's table is partial and in-frame only. The repertoire holds about 21,000 clones, with under 90% as singletons. A note on this clone: What it binds is unknown.

This TCR was sampled from a middle-aged woman with glioma. This chain uses TRBV4-1 with TRBJ1-2; possible D gene TRBD1, 6 bases. Sequenced here: PBMCs, sampled from a glioma patient whose treatment included an IDH1 peptide vaccine. The CDR3 nucleotides are TGCGCCAGCAGCCAAGATCGGACAGCCTATGGCTACACCTTC. The encoded protein is CASSQDRTAYGYTF.